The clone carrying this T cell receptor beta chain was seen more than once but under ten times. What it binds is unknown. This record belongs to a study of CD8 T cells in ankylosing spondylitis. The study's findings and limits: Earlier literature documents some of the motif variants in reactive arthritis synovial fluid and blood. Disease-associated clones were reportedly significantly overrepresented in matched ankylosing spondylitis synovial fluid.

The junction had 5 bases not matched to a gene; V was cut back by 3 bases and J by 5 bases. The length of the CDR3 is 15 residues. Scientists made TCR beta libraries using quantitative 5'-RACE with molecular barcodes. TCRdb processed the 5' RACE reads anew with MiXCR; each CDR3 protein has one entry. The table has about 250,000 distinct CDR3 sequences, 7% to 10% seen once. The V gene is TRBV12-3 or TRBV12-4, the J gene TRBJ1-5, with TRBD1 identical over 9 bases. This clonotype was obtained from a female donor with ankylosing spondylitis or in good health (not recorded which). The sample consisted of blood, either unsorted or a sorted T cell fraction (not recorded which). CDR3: CASSLGQGMDQPQHF. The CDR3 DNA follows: TGTGCCAGCAGTTTGGGACAGGGAATGGATCAGCCCCAGCATTTT.